The 25 T cell receptor beta chains below were found in one sample sequenced in a study of human T cells and chemical hapten exposure. Time point here: pre-sensitization, week 0. This sample's treatment: therapeutic diphenylcyclopropenone sensitization with weekly scalp DPC. TCRdb reanalysed the RACE reads using MiXCR and keeps one entry per CDR3 protein. The repertoire holds some 360,000 distinct CDR3 sequences, with 5.1% as singletons. The sequences come from whole blood, collected in connection with sensitization to the hapten diphenylcyclopropenone (DPC). The receptors were gathered from a woman in her fifties or sixties with alopecia areata. Some clones in this sample may be carry-over from other donors' samples.

This clonotype was observed a handful of times. The DNA for the CDR3 is TGCAGTGCTAGTCCCACAGACTACGAGCAGTACTTC. It yields the protein CSASPTDYEQYF. The V and J genes are TRBV20-1 and TRBJ2-7, with D hard to call. The germline V gene has CDR1 DFQATT and CDR2 SNEGSKA (reference sequence). The CDR3 contains 12 residues. The V and J ends lost 3 bases and 3 bases respectively, with 9 bases between them.

This clonotype was detected many times. This chain joins TRBV28 and TRBJ2-7; D remains unclear. In germline, CDR1 is MDHEN, CDR2 SYDVKM. V lost 8 bases to trimming and J lost 1 base, with 6 bases between them. There are 11 residues in the CDR3. CDR3 region: CASVGSYEQYF. The CDR3 nucleotides read TGTGCCAGCGTAGGGTCCTACGAGCAGTACTTC.

This clonotype was detected ten times or more. In DNA, the CDR3 is TGCAGTGCTAATACAGGTTACGGGGCTTACGAGCAGTACTTC. It yields the protein CSANTGYGAYEQYF. The chain has TRBV20-1 and TRBJ2-7, with D perhaps given as TRBD1 or TRBD2 (5 bases each). This CDR3 is built from 14 residues. Trimming cost V 4 bases and J 4 bases, with 17 bases left between them. Per the germline V gene, CDR1 is DFQATT and CDR2 is SNEGSKA (reference sequence).

V is TRBV7-9 and J is TRBJ2-7, with D maybe TRBD1 (5 bases). V was shortened by 5 bases and J by 4 bases, with 15 bases between the two germline ends. Germline CDR1 reads SEHNR; CDR2 reads FQNEAQ (reference sequence). This CDR3 spans 14 amino acids. In nucleotides, the CDR3 is TGTGCCAGCAGCCCCTCGACAGCCGGGTACGAGCAGTACTTC. This codes for CASSPSTAGYEQYF. Drawing the rest from reference TRBV7-9 and TRBJ2-7, the complete variable domain is DTGVSQNPRHKITKRGQNVTFRCDPISEHNRLYWYRQTLGQGPEFLTYFQNEAQLEKSRLLSDRFSAERPKGSFSTLEIQRTEQGDSAMYLCASSPSTAGYEQYFGPGTRLTVT.

At least ten counts were recorded for this clonotype. The chain carries TRBV7-9 and TRBJ2-7, with 8 bases lining up with TRBD1. The CDR3 extends over 14 amino acids. Per the germline V gene, CDR1 is SEHNR and CDR2 is FQNEAQ (reference sequence). Trimming removed 6 bases from V and 2 bases from J; junction bases left unmatched: 6. The CDR3 nucleotides are TGTGCCAGCAGTCCTAACAGGGGGACCTACGAGCAGTACTTC. It encodes CASSPNRGTYEQYF.

This clonotype has only a few counts. V usage is TRBV7-6 and J usage is TRBJ1-3; 7 positions agree with TRBD1. The CDR3 loop spans 15 amino acids. Germline V lookup: CDR1 SGHVS, CDR2 FNYEAQ. The ends lost 6 bases at V and 2 bases at J; junction bases unmatched: 7. Written as DNA, the CDR3 is TGTGCCAGCAGACGAACAGGGGATGCTGGAAACACCATATATTTT. Amino acid sequence: CASRRTGDAGNTIYF.

This clonotype has a count of ten or more. J is TRBJ1-6 and V is TRBV27; tentatively, D is TRBD1 (6 bases). Germline-derived CDR1 and CDR2 are MNHEY and SMNVEV (reference sequence). V was trimmed by 6 bases and J by 2 bases, leaving 14 bases between them. The CDR3 is made up of 16 amino acids. The CDR3 reads CASSQRGRAYNSPLHF. CDR3 DNA: TGTGCCAGCAGCCAACGGGGGCGCGCCTATAATTCACCCCTCCACTTT.

The chain uses TRBV30 and TRBJ1-1; D gene ambiguous. Germline CDR1 GTSNPN, CDR2 SVGIG (reference sequence). CDR3 length equals 13 residues. The V end was cut by 0 bases, the J end by 4 bases, with 9 bases between. The CDR3 loop is CAWSVRLGTEAFF. In nucleotides, the CDR3 is TGTGCCTGGAGTGTACGGTTGGGCACTGAAGCTTTCTTT. Full variable domain (missing parts from reference TRBV30 and TRBJ1-1): SQTIHQWPATLVQPVGSPLSLECTVEGTSNPNLYWYRQAAGRGLQLLFYSVGIGQISSEVPQNLSASRPQDRQFILSSKKLLLSDSGFYLCAWSVRLGTEAFFGQGTRLTVV.

This clonotype was observed many times. The V and J genes are TRBV28 and TRBJ2-1; 10 positions match TRBD1. V dropped 4 bases and J dropped 5; count of bases not matched to a gene: 8. CDR1 is MDHEN and CDR2 is SYDVKM in the germline V gene. CDR3 length: 16 residues. The CDR3 bases are TGTGCCAGCAGTTCAAGGTGGGGACAGGGGAACAATGAGCAGTTCTTC. It encodes CASSSRWGQGNNEQFF.

This clonotype was recorded many times. The chain recombines TRBV12-3 or TRBV12-4 with TRBJ1-1; the D gene is possibly TRBD1 (6 bases). V dropped 7 bases and J dropped 0 bases, with 15 bases sitting between them. The CDR3 consists of 15 residues. Here the CDR3 DNA reads TGTGCCAGCACCACTTCAGGGGTACTGAACACTGAAGCTTTCTTT. It codes for CASTTSGVLNTEAFF.

The rearrangement joins TRBV29-1 to TRBJ1-2; D gene unclear. Trimming took 6 bases from V and 4 from J, leaving 9 bases between them. CDR3 size: 11 residues. The germline V gene encodes CDR1 SQVTM and CDR2 ANQGSEA. CDR3 protein: CSVPIGYGYTF. For the CDR3, the DNA is TGCAGCGTGCCTATTGGCTATGGCTACACCTTC.

The rearrangement joins TRBV6-9 to TRBJ2-1; D is perhaps TRBD2 (5 bases). The V end was cut by 5 bases, the J end by 5 bases, with 16 bases between. Germline lookup yields CDR1 MNHGY and CDR2 SVAAGI. The CDR3 is made up of 15 amino acids. DNA of the CDR3: TGTGCCAGCAGTCGTAGCCAACGGGAAGACAATGAGCAGTTCTTC. Protein sequence: CASSRSQREDNEQFF.

The chain recombines TRBV6-1 with TRBJ1-1, with D perhaps matching TRBD1 (5 bases). The CDR3 sequence is 11 residues long. Trimming took 10 bases from V and 6 from J, leaving 12 bases between them. CDR1 and CDR2 (germline): MNHNS, SASEGT. CDR3 region: CAIYPQAEAFF. In DNA, the CDR3 is TGTGCCATCTACCCACAGGCTGAAGCTTTCTTT.

This clonotype has more than one count but fewer than ten. The chain combines TRBV6-6 with TRBJ2-7; a possible D gene is TRBD1 (5 bases). V lost 5 bases and J 5 bases, leaving 16 bases between the germline ends. The CDR3 extends over 14 amino acids. The germline CDR1 and CDR2 sequences are MNHNY and SVGAGI (reference sequence). CDR3 DNA sequence: TGTGCCAGCAGTCACCGACAGCCTGGCAACGAGCAGTACTTC. As protein: CASSHRQPGNEQYF.

The V call is TRBV10-3, the J call TRBJ1-6, with TRBD1 matching over 8 bases. J gave up 9 bases and V 0 bases, and 4 bases lay outside the gene matches. The CDR3 is made up of 15 amino acids. Germline loops: CDR1 ENHRY, CDR2 SYGVKD. CDR3 protein: CAISESSRGPSPLHF. The DNA of the CDR3 is TGTGCCATCAGTGAGTCCTCCAGGGGGCCTTCACCCCTCCACTTT.

The chain recombines TRBV12-3 or TRBV12-4 with TRBJ2-1; 11 positions agree with TRBD2. The CDR3 runs to 14 residues. The J segment lost 10 bases and the V segment lost 6 bases, leaving 8 bases of the junction unmatched. The CDR3 reads CASSVTGTSGEQFF. The CDR3 DNA follows: TGTGCCAGCAGCGTTACCGGGACTAGCGGAGAGCAGTTCTTC.

The CDR3 loop reads CSADGDAQYF. CDR3 in DNA: TGCAGTGCTGACGGGGACGCGCAGTATTTT. The V and J genes are TRBV20-1 and TRBJ2-3; D assignment may be TRBD1 or TRBD2 (5 bases each). V was pared by 5 bases and J by 10 bases, with 10 bases between. The CDR3 is 10 amino acids. Per germline, CDR1 DFQATT and CDR2 SNEGSKA (reference sequence).

This clonotype came up many times. This sequence joins TRBV28 and TRBJ2-7; D not resolved. CDR3 size: 12 residues. With 5 bases removed from V and 5 bases from J, the gap between germline ends came to 10 bases. CDR1 is MDHEN, CDR2 SYDVKM, per germline. CDR3 DNA sequence: TGTGCCAGCAGTACCGCCCCGGACGAGCAGTACTTC. This sequence encodes CASSTAPDEQYF.

This clonotype has at least ten counts. CDR3 in amino acids: CSARRDPATDTQYF. The CDR3 DNA reads TGCAGTGCCCGACGGGACCCTGCGACAGATACGCAGTATTTT. The rearrangement joins TRBV20-1 to TRBJ2-3, with D perhaps assigned TRBD1 or TRBD2 (5 bases each). CDR3 size: 14 residues. V lost 6 bases and J lost 3, with 16 bases in between. Germline CDR1 reads DFQATT; CDR2 reads SNEGSKA (reference sequence).

This clonotype showed up just a few times. The V gene is TRBV29-1, the J gene TRBJ2-5, with D unresolved. The germline CDR1 and CDR2 sequences are SQVTM and ANQGSEA. The CDR3 sequence is 13 residues long. V gave up 5 bases and J gave up 4 bases, with 14 bases separating them. Written as DNA, the CDR3 is TGCAGCGTTAGGACGCAGGAGCGAGAGACCCAGTACTTC. It specifies CSVRTQERETQYF. The full variable domain, its missing parts supplied by reference TRBV29-1 and TRBJ2-5, is SAVISQKPSRDICQRGTSLTIQCQVDSQVTMMFWYRQQPGQSLTLIATANQGSEATYESGFVIDKFPISRPNLTFSTLTVSNMSPEDSSIYLCSVRTQERETQYFGPGTRLLVL.

This clonotype was seen repeatedly, ten times or more. This chain joins TRBV12-3 or TRBV12-4 and TRBJ2-2, with 10 positions matching TRBD2. This CDR3 is built from 15 residues. Trimming cost V 6 bases and J 7 bases; bases outside gene matches: 8. The CDR3 loop reads CASSPAGGPSGELFF. DNA of the CDR3: TGTGCCAGCAGCCCAGCGGGAGGGCCGAGCGGGGAGCTGTTTTTT.

Worth noting for this clonotype: A much bigger clone sits one base away, suggesting this may be a read error. Without the conserved terminal phenylalanine or tryptophan, this CDR3 likely stems from a read error. The V gene is TRBV20-1, the J gene TRBJ2-1; 10 bases align to TRBD1. CDR3 length: 19 residues. The V segment lost 3 bases and the J segment 5 bases; nucleotides outside the gene matches: 19. Germline lookup yields CDR1 DFQATT and CDR2 SNEGSKA (reference sequence). As DNA, the CDR3 is TGCAGTGCTAGGCGCCGGGGGACAGGGGTGTCAGAAGCTAACAATGAGCAGTTCTTA. Its translation is CSARRRGTGVSEANNEQFL.

This clonotype was seen repeatedly, ten times or more. The chain has TRBV12-3 or TRBV12-4 and TRBJ2-7, with 10 bases aligning to TRBD1. V trimming: 3 bases; J trimming: 1 base; junction bases outside the gene matches: 3. CDR3 length: 15 amino acids. CDR3: CASSFGTGESYEQYF. The CDR3, as DNA: TGTGCCAGCAGTTTTGGGACAGGGGAGTCCTACGAGCAGTACTTC.

This clonotype was observed a few times. The J gene is TRBJ2-5, the V gene TRBV4-1, with D perhaps TRBD2 (5 bases). The CDR3 has 17 residues. Trimming pared 1 base from V and 1 base from J, leaving 16 bases between. CDR1 is MGHRA and CDR2 is YSYEKL in the germline V gene. CDR3 nucleotide sequence: TGCGCCAGCAGCCAAGGCGTCTTGCGGGCCCTCCAAGAGACCCAGTACTTC. Translation gives CASSQGVLRALQETQYF.

The chain employs TRBV20-1 and TRBJ2-5; D is undetermined. V lost 5 bases and J 4 bases, leaving 14 bases between the germline ends. From germline, CDR1 is DFQATT and CDR2 SNEGSKA (reference sequence). The CDR3 spans 13 residues. The CDR3 here is CSARVDQRETQYF. The CDR3 DNA reads TGCAGTGCTCGGGTGGACCAGAGAGAGACCCAGTACTTC.